This T cell receptor (beta chain) stems from a study of blood T cell repertoires in COVID-19 (TCRdb year 2020). Study-level background: Collaborator samples came from the United States, Italy and Spain and covered acute and convalescent phases of COVID-19. The material from the prospective study consisted of cDNA or gDNA derived from T cells, B-cell-depleted T cells, or PBMCs. Deeply sampled blood TCRbeta repertoires from subjects exposed to, actively infected with, or recovered from COVID-19 were included in the dataset. The repertoires were released in a freely available public database intended as a resource for research on the immune response to SARS-CoV-2. The samples were drawn from two sources: the first 160 participants of the ongoing ImmuneRACE study, and 1,200 or so subjects contributed by 6 global collaborators. Nearly every sample came with metadata listing a de-identified subject ID, COVID-19 status, age in years and sex. Where available, HLA class I and class II types were taken from metadata supplied by the sample provider and were not determined by assay-based typing.

What the study reported, not specific to this receptor: How much clinical and demographic metadata was included differed by source and by participant, and the metadata was provided uncurated.

The immunoSEQ Assay, a bias-controlled multiplex PCR, was used to amplify TCRbeta CDR3 regions from genomic DNA. The authors processed their data as follows. Nucleated cell counts per sample were estimated from amplification of reference gene primers within the assay. To quantify the absolute abundance of each unique TCRbeta CDR3 rearrangement, sequence reads were collapsed and filtered. Productive Simpson clonality was computed per sample as the square root of Simpson's diversity index over productive rearrangements. TCRdb took over this immuneACCESS table, retaining in-frame rearrangements with V and J assigned. Such tables are incomplete; in checked studies, under half of the missing clones stem from an unresolved V gene, and the remainder is unexplained. V and J calls and clone size follow that table, whereas D and trimming were derived from the DNA. The sample contains 200,000 to 250,000 clones, 88% of them found a single time. The leading ten clones occupy roughly 2.8% of the sample.

V is cut by 6 bases and J by 6 bases, and the space between the germline ends is 14 bases. The CDR3 goes from the cysteine to the phenylalanine over 14 residues. The entry retains the CDR3 DNA only, 42 bases that are in frame from base 1. CDR1 SGHVS and CDR2 FQNEAQ are derived from the germline V gene. Participants in the prospective study were enrolled through a virtual design, were aged 18 to 89 years, and lived in roughly 24 United States geographic areas. Cohort assignment in the prospective study relied on participant-reported clinical history from a screening survey and a study questionnaire. Recovered participants in ImmuneRACE Cohort 3 were defined as having two consecutive negative NP/OP PCR tests, clearance from a healthcare professional, or resolution of symptoms. In the prospective study, mobile phlebotomists collected whole blood, serum and a nasopharyngeal or oropharyngeal swab from each participant. Participants in the prospective study had the option to provide additional blood draws and questionnaires over an approximately 2-month period. Prospective study blood samples were shipped either frozen or at room temperature before DNA extraction.

Regarding this clone: There is no known antigen for this receptor. No clone much larger than this one lies a single base away; base qualities are absent.

Recombination linked TRBV7-8 to TRBJ2-2; the D segment could be TRBD2, given 6 matching bases. Sequences were obtained from PBMCs or T cells enriched from blood (not recorded which). The TCR was taken from a woman in her twenties or thirties who had recovered from COVID-19. The CDR3 amino acid sequence is: CASRLLPGAGELFF. In nucleotide form, the sequence is TGTGCCAGCAGGTTACTCCCGGGAGCCGGGGAGCTGTTTTTT.